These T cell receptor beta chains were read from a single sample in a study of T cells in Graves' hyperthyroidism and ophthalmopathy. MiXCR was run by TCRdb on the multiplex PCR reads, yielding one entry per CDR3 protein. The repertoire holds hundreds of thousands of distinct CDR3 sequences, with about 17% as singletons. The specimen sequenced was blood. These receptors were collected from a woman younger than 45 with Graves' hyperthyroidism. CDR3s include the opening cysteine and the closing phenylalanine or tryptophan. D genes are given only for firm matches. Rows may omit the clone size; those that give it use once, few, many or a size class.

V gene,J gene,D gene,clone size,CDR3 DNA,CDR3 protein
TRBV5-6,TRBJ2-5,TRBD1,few,TGTGCCAGCAGCTTAACCGGACAGGGGGAAGGAGAGACCCAGTACTTC,CASSLTGQGEGETQYF
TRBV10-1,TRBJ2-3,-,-,TGCGCCAGCAGTGACCGATCAGGGGGCACAGATACGCAGTATTTT,CASSDRSGGTDTQYF
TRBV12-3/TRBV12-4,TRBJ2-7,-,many,TGTGCCAGCCGTCCCCCGGGGTGGAGGAACGAGCAGTACTTC,CASRPPGWRNEQYF
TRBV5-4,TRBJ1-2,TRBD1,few,TGTGCCAGCAGCTTGGCCGGAACAGGGGGCCGGGGCTACACCTTC,CASSLAGTGGRGYTF
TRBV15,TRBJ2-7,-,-,TGTGCCACCAGCAGAGATAAAGGGGTTAGTGGAGGGCAGTACTTC,CATSRDKGVSGGQYF
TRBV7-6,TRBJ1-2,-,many,TGTGCCAGCAGCTCGGGACAAGCTAAGGGCTACACCTTC,CASSSGQAKGYTF
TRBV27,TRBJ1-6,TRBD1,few,TGTGCCAGCAGACCGACACGGGACAGCTATAATTCACCCCTCCACTTT,CASRPTRDSYNSPLHF
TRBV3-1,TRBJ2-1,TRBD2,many,TGTGCCAGCAGCCAAGGACTAGCCCCAAATGAGCAGTTCTTC,CASSQGLAPNEQFF
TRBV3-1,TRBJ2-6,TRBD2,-,TGTGCCAGCAGCCAAGAGGCCCTAGCGGGGTACTCTGGGGCCAACGTCCTGACTTTC,CASSQEALAGYSGANVLTF
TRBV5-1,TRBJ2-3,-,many,TGCGCCAGCAGCTTACCAGCGGCTAGCACAGATACGCAGTATTTT,CASSLPAASTDTQYF
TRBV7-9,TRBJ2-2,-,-,TGTGCCAGCAGCTTAAGTACTCGTGCCGGGGAGCTGTTTTTT,CASSLSTRAGELFF
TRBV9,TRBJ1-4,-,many,TGTGCCAGCAGCGCCCCCGCGGACGAAAAACTGTTTTTT,CASSAPADEKLFF
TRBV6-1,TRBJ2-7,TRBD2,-,TGTGCCAGCAACGGGGAGGGTGTGAACGAGCAGTACTTC,CASNGEGVNEQYF
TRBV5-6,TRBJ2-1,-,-,TGTGCCAGCAGTAGGGACAAGGGGCAGTTCTTC,CASSRDKGQFF
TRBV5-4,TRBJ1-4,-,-,TGTGCCAGCAGCCCCACCCCGGGGACCTCAGGCGAAAAACTGTCTTTT,CASSPTPGTSGEKLSF
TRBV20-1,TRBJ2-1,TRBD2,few,TGCAGTGCCCATGGTGGGGCTAGCGGGAGTGGGGGAGCTAATGAGCAGTTCTTC,CSAHGGASGSGGANEQFF
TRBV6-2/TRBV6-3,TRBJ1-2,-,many,TGTGCCAGCAGTTTACCCCAGGACTTTGAAAGGGGAGTCTACACCTTC,CASSLPQDFERGVYTF
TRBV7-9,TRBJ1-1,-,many,TGTGCCAGCAGCTTGTGGTTGGAGGGGACGGTAGCTTTCTTT,CASSLWLEGTVAFF
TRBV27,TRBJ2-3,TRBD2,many,TGTGCCAGCAGTTTATTCACGATGGGACTAGCGAACGATAGCACAGATACGCAGTATTTT,CASSLFTMGLANDSTDTQYF
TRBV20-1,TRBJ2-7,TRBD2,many,TGCAGTGCCCCCACTAGCGGGAGGTTCGGCTACGAGCAGTACTTC,CSAPTSGRFGYEQYF
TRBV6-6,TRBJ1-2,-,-,TGTGCCAGCAGTTACTCAACAAGGCGAGCCTCCTATGGCTACACCTTC,CASSYSTRRASYGYTF
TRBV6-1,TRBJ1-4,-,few,TGTGCCAGCATTCCTGCCGGAACTAATGAAAAACTGTTTTTT,CASIPAGTNEKLFF
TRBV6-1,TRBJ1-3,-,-,TGTGCCAGCAGAAGGTTAGACGGAAACACCATATATTTT,CASRRLDGNTIYF
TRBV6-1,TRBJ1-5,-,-,TGTGCCAGCAGCCCCAGGGGAGGGGCGCGAGATAGCAATCGGCCCCAGCATTTT,CASSPRGGARDSNRPQHF